This T cell receptor beta chain was profiled in a study of post-analysis software for immune sequencing data. General observations from the study: The study found significantly lower normalized Chao1 diversity in multiple sclerosis patients than in controls. Higher frequency in patients than in controls was seen for five TRBV segments, with TRBV5-6, TRBV5-1 and TRBV20-1 among them.

The TCR beta cDNA libraries contained unique molecular identifiers. One entry per CDR3 protein, called by TCRdb with MiXCR from the PCR reads. This table holds about 820,000 distinct CDR3 sequences, about 57% found once. The CDR3 extends over 19 amino acids. With 1 base clipped from V and 1 base from J, the junction kept 6 bases outside the gene matches. Germline lookup yields CDR1 LNHNV and CDR2 YYDKDF (reference sequence). This clonotype was recorded only once. As yet, its antigen is unknown. This TCR was sampled from a girl aged 5-17 years with multiple sclerosis. What was sequenced was blood. The chain employs TRBV15 and TRBJ2-1; 14 nucleotides line up with TRBD2. The CDR3 region has the DNA TGTGCCACCAGCAGAGGAAGAGGACTAGCGGGAGGATCCTACAATGAGCAGTTCTTC. This translates into CATSRGRGLAGGSYNEQFF. The variable domain in full, with the rest retrieved from reference TRBV15 and TRBJ2-1, is DAMVIQNPRYQVTQFGKPVTLSCSQTLNHNVMYWYQQKSSQAPKLLFHYYDKDFNNEADTPDNFQSRRPNTSFCFLDIRSPGLGDTAMYLCATSRGRGLAGGSYNEQFFGPGTRLTVL.